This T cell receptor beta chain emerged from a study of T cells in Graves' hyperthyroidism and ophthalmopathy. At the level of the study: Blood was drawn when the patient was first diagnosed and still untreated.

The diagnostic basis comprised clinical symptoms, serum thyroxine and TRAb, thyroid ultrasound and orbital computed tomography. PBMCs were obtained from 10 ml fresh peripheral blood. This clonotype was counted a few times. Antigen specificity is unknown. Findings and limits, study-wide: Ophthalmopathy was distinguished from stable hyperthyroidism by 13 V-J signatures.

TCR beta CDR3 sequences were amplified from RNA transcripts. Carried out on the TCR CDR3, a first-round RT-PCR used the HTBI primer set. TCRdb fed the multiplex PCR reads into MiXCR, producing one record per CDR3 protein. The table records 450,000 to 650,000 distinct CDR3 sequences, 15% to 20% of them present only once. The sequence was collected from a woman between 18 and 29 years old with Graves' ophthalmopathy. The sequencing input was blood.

DNA of the CDR3: TGTGCCAGCAGCCCGTGGGGACAGGGGGAAGCTTTCTTT. Translating it yields CASSPWGQGEAFF. The chain is built from TRBV13 and TRBJ1-1, with TRBD1 identical over 10 bases. V gave up 5 bases and J gave up 8 bases; unmatched junction bases: 5. This CDR3 spans 13 amino acids. Germline V gives CDR1 PRHDT, CDR2 FYEKMQ (reference sequence).